This T cell receptor beta chain emerged from a study of blood T cells in healthy people across ages. The authors ran a second PCR of roughly 7 to 11 cycles using a sample-barcoded 5' primer and a J-beta primer mix. In TCRdb, the 5' RACE reads were re-called with MiXCR into one record per CDR3 protein. In the table there are 850,000 to 1,300,000 distinct CDR3 sequences, less than 50% of which are singletons. This clonotype was seen only a few times. The receptor was isolated from a woman aged 55-75 years in good health. The sequenced material came from blood.

In DNA, the CDR3 is TGTGCCAGCAGTTACGGCGGGAGAGCCCAAGAGACCCAGTACTTC. Translated: CASSYGGRAQETQYF. The rearrangement links TRBV6-5 to TRBJ2-5; 7 bases match TRBD2. After removal of 2 bases from V and 1 base from J, the junction contained 4 bases not matched to a gene. The CDR3 spans 15 residues. Germline CDR1 and CDR2: MNHEY and SVGAGI.